This is a list of T cell receptor beta chains from one sample in a study of cytomegalovirus exposure and HLA in healthy donors. The assay was immunoSEQ multiplex PCR, and TCRdb's table has in-frame clones only and misses some. With 100,000 to 150,000 clones in the sample, the ten largest clones hold approximately 0.99%. Sequencing was done on a sample of PBMCs. All receptors derive from a man younger than 35 in good health and CMV-seronegative. CDR3s include the opening cysteine and the closing phenylalanine or tryptophan. The order of the fields is V gene, D gene, J gene, CDR3 DNA, CDR3 protein. D genes are given only for firm matches.

TRBV5-4	.	TRBJ2-7	TGTGCCAGCAGCTTACAGGGACCGAACTCCTACGAGCAGTACTTC	CASSLQGPNSYEQYF
TRBV9	.	TRBJ1-1	TGTGCCAGCAGCGCAACGGGACAGAACACTGAAGCTTTCTTT	CASSATGQNTEAFF
TRBV30	.	TRBJ2-2	TGTGCCTGGGGGGAGTCCGGGGAGCTGTTTTTT	CAWGESGELFF
TRBV19	.	TRBJ1-5	TGTGCCAGTAGTTCGCTCCGGCCAGGGTCCGAGCAGCCCCAGCATTTT	CASSSLRPGSEQPQHF
TRBV5-1	.	TRBJ1-1	TGCGCCAGCAGCTTGGCAAGGACAGAGAACACTGAAGCTTTCTTT	CASSLARTENTEAFF
TRBV30	.	TRBJ2-3	TGTGCCTGGAGTCTGGACAGCCCCACAGATACGCAGTATTTT	CAWSLDSPTDTQYF
TRBV7-9	.	TRBJ2-7	TGTGCCAGCAGCATTACTAGGGCGTATCTGCCAGACGAGCAGTACTTC	CASSITRAYLPDEQYF
TRBV18	.	TRBJ1-5	TGTGCCAGCTCACCAGTGCCCCGCGATCAGCCCCAGCATTTT	CASSPVPRDQPQHF
TRBV5-4	.	TRBJ2-5	TGTGCCAGCAGCTCTTCTAGCGTAGAGACCCAGTACTTC	CASSSSSVETQYF
TRBV5-1	.	TRBJ2-5	TGCGCCAGCAGCTTGGGCGGATTCGCCTCGCAAGAGACCCAGTACTTC	CASSLGGFASQETQYF
TRBV15	.	TRBJ1-5	TGTGCCACCAGCAGGGAGACAGCAAATCAGCCCCAGCATTTT	CATSRETANQPQHF
TRBV9	TRBD1	TRBJ2-7	TGTGCCAGCAACCCCGGGACAGGGGCTTCTCACGAGCAGTACTTC	CASNPGTGASHEQYF
TRBV30	.	TRBJ1-4	TGTGCCTGGAGTGTACGGACTAATGAAAAACTGTTTTTT	CAWSVRTNEKLFF
TRBV12-5	.	TRBJ2-7	TGTGCTAGTGGTTTAGCGGGCTCCTACGAGCAGTACTTC	CASGLAGSYEQYF
TRBV7-9	.	TRBJ2-7	TGTGCCAGCAGCTTAGTTAGTGGCAGGGCCTACGAGCAGTACTTC	CASSLVSGRAYEQYF
TRBV30	.	TRBJ2-1	TGTGCCTGGAGGAGGGACATCCTTCGAAATGAGCAGTTCTTC	CAWRRDILRNEQFF
TRBV5-1	TRBD2	TRBJ2-7	TGCGCCAGCAGCTTGGCCGGGACTAGCGGGCGCTACGGGCAGTACTTC	CASSLAGTSGRYGQYF
TRBV19	.	TRBJ1-2	TGTGCCAGTAGGCGGACAGCCTATGGCTACACCTTC	CASRRTAYGYTF
TRBV6-5	TRBD1	TRBJ1-2	TGTGCCAGCAGTGGACAGGGGGAATACAACTATGGCTACACCTTC	CASSGQGEYNYGYTF
TRBV7-2	.	TRBJ1-3	TGTGCCAGCAGCCTACGGGTCCCTAACTCTGGAAACACCATATATTTT	CASSLRVPNSGNTIYF
TRBV5-6	.	TRBJ1-1	TGTGCCAGCAGCTTGGCAGGCGACACTGAAGCTTTCTTT	CASSLAGDTEAFF
TRBV4-1	.	TRBJ2-7	TGCGCCAGCAGCCTGGGCCCCCTCTCCTACGAGCAGTACTTC	CASSLGPLSYEQYF
TRBV5-8	TRBD1	TRBJ2-7	TGTGCCAGCAGCGCAGGCTGGGGGGGGACAGGGGGACGCGAGCAGTACTTC	CASSAGWGGTGGREQYF
TRBV7-8	.	TRBJ1-2	TGTGCCAGCAGTCCCCTTGGGGGCCCGACTAACTATGGCTACACCTTC	CASSPLGGPTNYGYTF
TRBV27	.	TRBJ2-7	TGTGCCAGCAGTGCAAGAACAGGGCTTCCCTACGAGCAGTACTTC	CASSARTGLPYEQYF